These T cell receptor beta chains were read from a single sample in a study of human T cells and chemical hapten exposure. TCRdb re-called the RACE reads with MiXCR, one entry per CDR3 protein. The sample carries about 190,000 distinct CDR3 sequences, approximately 24% recorded once. This specimen consisted of whole blood, obtained in connection with sensitization to the hapten diphenylcyclopropenone (DPC). The receptors come from a woman aged 40 to 50 with alopecia areata. Some clones in this sample may be carry-over from other donors' samples. Each CDR3 is given with its conserved first and last residue. D genes are given only for firm matches. The size entry is marked missing in some rows and otherwise reads once, few, many or a size class.

v_gene	d_gene	abundance	j_gene	CDR3nt	CDR3aa
TRBV7-2	-	few	TRBJ1-2	TGTGCCAGCAGCTTATATGGGGGGGCTAACTATGGCTACACCTTC	CASSLYGGANYGYTF
TRBV25-1	TRBD2	-	TRBJ2-2	TGTGCCAGCAGTAGGATAGCGGGAGGCGGGGAGCTGTTTTTT	CASSRIAGGGELFF
TRBV4-1	-	few	TRBJ2-7	TGCGCCAGCAGCCATGGCCTGAAAGGGGCGGTAGAGGCTGAGCAGTACTTC	CASSHGLKGAVEAEQYF
TRBV12-3/TRBV12-4	TRBD2	-	TRBJ2-7	TGTGCCAGCAGTTGGGGGGGTCCCACCTACGAGCAGTACTTC	CASSWGGPTYEQYF
TRBV29-1	TRBD1	-	TRBJ1-1	TGCAGCGTTGAATCCCCGGGACAGGGGAACACTGAAGCTTTCTTT	CSVESPGQGNTEAFF
TRBV6-2/TRBV6-3	-	few	TRBJ1-1	TGTGCCAGCATCGTGTGGGGGACCGGGAACACTGAAGCTTTCTTT	CASIVWGTGNTEAFF
TRBV20-1	TRBD1	-	TRBJ1-5	TGCAGTGCTAGCGGGACAGCGCTCATGGCCCAGCATTTT	CSASGTALMAQHF
TRBV20-1	-	few	TRBJ2-7	TGCAGTGCTAGATCGGGCGGAGGGGGAAACTACGAGCAGTACTTC	CSARSGGGGNYEQYF
TRBV5-1	-	-	TRBJ2-7	TGCGCCAGCGCGCGAGGAGGGGTTTCCTACGAGCAGTACTTC	CASARGGVSYEQYF
TRBV20-1	-	-	TRBJ1-2	TGCAGTGCTGGCCGACCTAGAACAGGGTTCGGGGGCTACACCTTC	CSAGRPRTGFGGYTF
TRBV20-1	-	few	TRBJ1-5	TGCAGTGCTAGAGCCGGGGGAGATCAGCCCCAGCATTTT	CSARAGGDQPQHF
TRBV5-5	TRBD1	-	TRBJ1-5	TGTGCCAGCAGCTTGGGGTTAGGGGGCCAGCCCCAGCATTTT	CASSLGLGGQPQHF
TRBV20-1	-	-	TRBJ2-7	TGCAGTGCTTTTTCATCACAGGCCCAACGGCAGTACTTC	CSAFSSQAQRQYF
TRBV7-9	-	-	TRBJ1-1	TGTGCCAGCAGCTTGGGGGGATCCGGGGACACTGAAGCTTTCTTT	CASSLGGSGDTEAFF
TRBV6-5	-	-	TRBJ2-2	TGTGCCAGCAGTTCGGACTTTCTCAACACCGGGGAGCTGTTTTTT	CASSSDFLNTGELFF
TRBV27	TRBD1	few	TRBJ1-1	TGTGCCAGCAGTTTAACGGGACAGGGTCGGGGCACTGAAGCTTTCTTT	CASSLTGQGRGTEAFF
TRBV6-1	-	many	TRBJ2-7	TGTGCCATCGGGGACGTCGCCACTTTCTCTTTCTACGAGCAGTACTTC	CAIGDVATFSFYEQYF
TRBV20-1	TRBD2	few	TRBJ2-1	TGCAGTGCTAGAACCCTCTTAGCGGGAGTGTCCTACAATGAGCAGTTCTTC	CSARTLLAGVSYNEQFF
TRBV9	TRBD2	-	TRBJ2-1	TGTGCCAGCAGCGTAGATGGCGGGAGGGGGGGGAGTGAGCAGTTCTTC	CASSVDGGRGGSEQFF
TRBV29-1	TRBD1	-	TRBJ2-6	TGCAGCGTTGGACAGGGCGGAGCTGGGGCCAACGTCCTGACTTTC	CSVGQGGAGANVLTF
TRBV28	TRBD1	few	TRBJ2-7	TGTGCCAGCAGTTTCCCGGGCACAGGGGGCCGCAACGAGCAGTACTTC	CASSFPGTGGRNEQYF
TRBV29-1	TRBD1	-	TRBJ2-7	TGCAGCGTAGACAGGGGAGCGGACGAGCAGTACTTC	CSVDRGADEQYF
TRBV20-1	TRBD1	-	TRBJ1-4	TGCAGTGCTAATAGAGGGGGCGGGAGTGAAAAACTGTTTTTT	CSANRGGGSEKLFF
TRBV28	-	few	TRBJ1-5	TGTGCCAGCACCCCTTGGCGAAATCAGCCCCAGCATTTT	CASTPWRNQPQHF
TRBV29-1	TRBD1	-	TRBJ2-1	TGCAGCGTTGAAGAGTTAGGGACAGCAGGCGAGCAGTTCTTC	CSVEELGTAGEQFF
TRBV6-1	-	-	TRBJ2-1	TGTGCCAGCAGTGAAGCGCAACAGCGGGCGTACAATGAGCAGTTCTTC	CASSEAQQRAYNEQFF
TRBV28	TRBD2	few	TRBJ2-1	TGTGCCAGCAGTCTTCTAGCGGGAAGCTCCTACAATGAGCAGTTCTTC	CASSLLAGSSYNEQFF
TRBV12-3/TRBV12-4	-	many	TRBJ1-1	TGTGCCAGCAGTTCGGACGGGAACTTGAACACTGAAGCTTTCTTT	CASSSDGNLNTEAFF
TRBV4-3	TRBD2	few	TRBJ2-3	TGCGCCAGCAGCCAAGTCGGGAGGGCCGAGGAAGATACGCAGTATTTT	CASSQVGRAEEDTQYF
TRBV7-2	-	-	TRBJ1-5	TGTGCCAGCCGGGACATCAATCAGCCCCAGCATTTT	CASRDINQPQHF
TRBV20-1	-	once	TRBJ1-4	TGCAGTGCTAGAGAGAACAGGGAGGCTAGAAAACTGTTTTTT	CSARENREARKLFF
TRBV10-3	-	-	TRBJ2-7	TGTGCCATCAGCGCCGGGACTTCTATGGGCGAGCAGTACTTC	CAISAGTSMGEQYF
TRBV7-2	-	-	TRBJ2-6	TGTGCCAGCAGCTTATGGACGGCCGAGGTCCTGACTTTC	CASSLWTAEVLTF
TRBV7-9	-	-	TRBJ2-3	TGTGCCAGCAGCTTTCCCGGGTCCACGGGAGATACGCAGTATTTT	CASSFPGSTGDTQYF
TRBV10-3	TRBD1	few	TRBJ1-1	TGTGCCATCAGTAACGACAGGGGTAACACTGAAGCTTTCTTT	CAISNDRGNTEAFF